This entry features one T cell receptor beta chain sequence. The antigen remains undetermined. This sample was taken from a study of OX40 agonist ivuxolimab in advanced cancers. Study at large: In this trial design, patients received ivuxolimab intravenously at 0.01 to 10 mg/kg every 2 weeks. Earlier treatment with anti-PD-1, anti-PD-L1 or anti-CTLA-4 was permitted, and about 40% had received some. Overall study findings and caveats: There was clonal expansion of CD4+ and CD8+ blood T cells by week 6 at 0.1 to 3.0 mg/kg. Expanded peripheral T cell antigen specificity was not determined.

J was trimmed by 6 bases and V by 6 bases; bases with no gene match: 7. CDR1 and CDR2 from the germline V gene are MNHNY and SVGAGI (reference sequence). The CDR3 has 13 residues. The method was immunoSEQ multiplex PCR; TCRdb's version includes in-frame clones alone and lacks a portion of them. The sample shows about 52,000 clones, approximately 94% of them seen only once. The genes are TRBV6-6 and TRBJ2-7, with 8 bases lining up with TRBD2. Here the sequenced sample was CD4+ or CD8+ T cells sorted from blood, taken in a trial of the OX40 agonist ivuxolimab. The source of this sequence is an adult with an advanced solid tumor such as melanoma, head and neck, liver or kidney cancer. CDR3 DNA: TGTGCCAGCAGAGTCGGCGCGGGGGGCGAGCAGTACTTC. Its translation is CASRVGAGGEQYF.